This T cell receptor (beta chain) was observed in a study of shared clonotypes between healthy human individuals. V lost 3 bases, J lost 0 bases, and 3 bases stayed unmatched. CDR1 SGHDT and CDR2 YYEEEE come from the germline V gene. The CDR3 contains 16 residues. Profiling relied on immunoSEQ multiplex PCR, and the TCRdb table lists in-frame clones only, not all of them. Of fewer than 2.5 million clones listed, roughly 93% are singletons. The source of this sequence is a man younger than 30 in good health. Some clones in this sample may be carry-over from other donors' samples. The sequenced sample was naive CD4+ T cells from PBMCs. Subset indicated: CD45RA+ positively selected. This chain joins TRBV5-6 and TRBJ2-3, with 11 bases fitting TRBD2. The CDR3 sequence is CASSSRTSGSTDTQYF. CDR3 in DNA: TGTGCCAGCAGCTCGAGGACTAGCGGGAGCACAGATACGCAGTATTTT.